This T cell receptor beta chain came from a study of T cell repertoires in cytomegalovirus infection. Across the study: Both recently identified HLA-C-restricted and well-studied HLA-B-restricted CMV epitopes were used in the study. CMV infection together with matching HLA type was indicated by public TCR beta signatures. Study observations and caveats: HLA-C-restricted CMV-specific TCR beta clonotypes prevailed in the ex vivo response.

TCRdb ran MiXCR on the reads and lists one entry per CDR3 protein. The profile shows approximately 76,000 distinct CDR3 sequences, approximately 40% of them singletons. This clonotype showed up just a few times. Its target is not known. This CDR3 contains 17 residues. V lost 1 base, J lost 0 bases, and 16 bases lay in between. Germline CDR1 is ENHRY and CDR2 is SYGVKD. This TCR came from a human donor in good health (CMV status not recorded). Some clones in this sample may be carry-over from other donors' samples. The sample consisted of CD8+ T cells from cultured PBMCs, taken from culture after CMV antigen stimulation. This rearrangement joins TRBV10-3 to TRBJ2-7; no firm D call. CDR3: CAISEYRYKISSYEQYF. DNA for the CDR3: TGTGCCATCAGTGAGTACAGATACAAAATTAGCTCCTACGAGCAGTACTTC.